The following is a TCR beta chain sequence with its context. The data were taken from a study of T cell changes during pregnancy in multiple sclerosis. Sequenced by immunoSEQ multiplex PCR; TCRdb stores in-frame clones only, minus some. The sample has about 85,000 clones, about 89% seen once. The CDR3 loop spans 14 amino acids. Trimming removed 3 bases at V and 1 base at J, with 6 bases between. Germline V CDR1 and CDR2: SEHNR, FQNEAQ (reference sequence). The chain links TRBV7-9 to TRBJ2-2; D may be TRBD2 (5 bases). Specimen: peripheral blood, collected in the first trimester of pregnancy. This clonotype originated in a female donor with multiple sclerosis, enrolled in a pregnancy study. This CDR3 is CASSFGLNTGELFF. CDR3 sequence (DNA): TGTGCCAGCAGCTTCGGACTGAACACCGGGGAGCTGTTTTTT.